This T cell receptor beta chain is from a study of T cell responses to AZD1222 COVID-19 vaccine. TCRdb keeps only in-frame clones here, not all; method: immunoSEQ multiplex PCR. The sample lists 90,000 to 120,000 clones, around 89% occurring once. Unmatched junction bases numbered 16, after V lost 4 bases and J lost 4 bases. Germline lookup yields CDR1 MGHRA and CDR2 YSYEKL. The CDR3 is made up of 19 amino acids. V usage is TRBV4-1 and J usage is TRBJ2-6; 7 positions match TRBD2. The input for sequencing was peripheral blood, taken on day 0 of AZD1222 vaccination. This receptor was taken from an adult in good health. CDR3 protein: CASSPGRRRGSYGANVLTF. CDR3 sequence (DNA): TGCGCCAGCAGCCCGGGGCGGCGGCGCGGGAGTTACGGGGCCAACGTCCTGACTTTC.